This TCR beta chain appears in the sequencing data of a study of cytomegalovirus exposure and HLA in healthy donors. Study-wide findings and caveats: The study labeled 150 to 200 TCR beta chains cytomegalovirus-associated. With high specificity and sensitivity, the classifier reportedly diagnosed cytomegalovirus status. Some V segments could not be told apart, so they were left out, TRBV6-2 and TRBV6-3 among them. As a later analysis revealed, most CMV-associated TCR beta chains appeared HLA-restricted.

The primer mix had 60 Vbeta and 13 Jbeta primers. Libraries were prepared by immunoSEQ multiplex PCR; TCRdb keeps only in-frame clonotypes and omits some of them. The sample has 200,000 or so clones, 80% to 85% seen once. Only a few counts were recorded for this clone. Its antigen is not known. The CDR3 is 15 residues long. The germline V and J ends were trimmed by 1 base and 3 bases, with 13 bases remaining between them. Germline V gene sequence: CDR1 SGHNT, CDR2 YYREEE (reference sequence). The TCR sequence derives from a woman in her forties or fifties in good health and CMV-seropositive. What was sequenced was PBMCs. The V gene is TRBV5-4, the J gene TRBJ1-1, with D possibly TRBD1 on 6 matching bases. The DNA of the CDR3 is TGTGCCAGCAGCTTGACACCGGACAGACACACTGAAGCTTTCTTT. This gives the protein CASSLTPDRHTEAFF.